Sequencing of this T cell receptor (beta chain) was carried out in a study of shared clonotypes between healthy human individuals. This clone was detected only once. Its antigen is currently unknown. Points from the study as a whole: Sampling was confined to blood; repertoires within tissues likely differ. The naive CD4 repertoires of a handful of donors were compared, and approximately 5% of clonotypes were shared.

CD45RO-negative cells were positively selected for CCR7, leaving out terminally differentiated effector memory CD45RA+ cells. Germline CDR1 WNHNN, CDR2 SYGVQD (reference sequence). The V and J ends lost 4 bases and 5 bases respectively, with 8 bases between them. This CDR3 has 13 residues. The sorted-subset replicate PCRs were given 150 to 200 ng DNA, which is some 29,000 T cell genomes. The table came from immunoSEQ multiplex PCR; TCRdb's copy has only in-frame clones and leaves some out. Among 1.5 million to 2.5 million clones listed, over 85% were seen once. The sample taken for sequencing was naive CD8+ T cells sorted from blood. The gene calls are TRBV10-1 and TRBJ2-2; D is perhaps TRBD1 or TRBD2 (6 bases each). The receptor was isolated from a man aged 18-30 years in good health. This CDR3 reads CASSGGATGELFF. CDR3 bases: TGCGCCAGCAGTGGGGGGGCAACCGGGGAGCTGTTTTTT.